The 18 T cell receptor beta chains below were found in one sample sequenced in a study of shared clonotypes between healthy human individuals. Repertoires were generated with immunoSEQ multiplex PCR, while TCRdb's copy carries only in-frame clones and drops some. The data show approximately 2.5 million clones, with over 85% seen just once and around 0.15% held by the top ten. Sequenced sample: naive CD4+ T cells sorted from blood. Subset reported: CD45RA+ positively selected. The receptors derive from a young man in good health.

The chain recombines TRBV4-1 with TRBJ1-4; 7 positions agree with TRBD1. The CDR3 covers 15 residues. Germline V gene sequence: CDR1 MGHRA, CDR2 YSYEKL. With 1 base clipped from V and 7 bases from J, the junction kept 6 bases outside the gene matches. The CDR3 sequence: CASSQGSRGGEKLFF. In nucleotides, the CDR3 is TGCGCCAGCAGCCAAGGAAGCAGGGGGGGTGAAAAACTGTTTTTT.

This clone showed up just a few times. The chain couples TRBV28 to TRBJ1-5; 7 nucleotides match TRBD1. This CDR3 spans 14 amino acids. CDR1 and CDR2 (germline): MDHEN, SYDVKM. V lost 11 bases, J lost 1 base, and 8 bases stayed unmatched. DNA for the CDR3: TGTGCCTCCAGGGGGGTCGGGAGCAATCAGCCCCAGCATTTT. Translating it yields CASRGVGSNQPQHF.

The genes are TRBV7-9 and TRBJ2-5; 12 bases are a match to TRBD2. From germline, CDR1 is SEHNR and CDR2 FQNEAQ (reference sequence). The ends lost 5 bases at V and 10 bases at J; junction bases unmatched: 11. This CDR3 contains 15 residues. DNA of the CDR3: TGTGCCAGCAGCGCCGGACTAGCGGGGCCATATGGCCAGTACTTC. This translates into CASSAGLAGPYGQYF.

This clone was seen a single time. The same CDR3 arises from other DNA sequences in this sample as well. The V and J genes are TRBV6-6 and TRBJ1-4; no definite D call. Germline lookup yields CDR1 MNHNY and CDR2 SVGAGI (reference sequence). This CDR3 has 14 amino acids. The V gene lost 11 bases and the J gene lost 0 bases, with 13 bases spanning the gap. The CDR3 spells CASSKTATNEKLFF. The CDR3 DNA is TGTGCCTCCTCGAAGACTGCAACTAATGAAAAACTGTTTTTT.

The V and J genes are TRBV9 and TRBJ2-3; D remains ambiguous. Germline V gene data show CDR1 as SGDLS and CDR2 as YYNGEE. The CDR3 length is 15 residues. V was cut by 0 bases and J by 3 bases, with 11 bases left in between. The CDR3 coding sequence is TGTGCCAGCAGCGTAGAAGGTACTCTTACAGATACGCAGTATTTT. It specifies CASSVEGTLTDTQYF.

This chain joins TRBV19 and TRBJ2-7; possibly TRBD2 for D (6 bases). Trimming took 6 bases from V and 2 from J, leaving 17 bases between them. The CDR3 totals 15 residues. CDR1 is LNHDA, CDR2 SQIVND, per germline (reference sequence). DNA of the CDR3: TGTGCCAGTAGCAGTGAGGGGCTAGCGACCTACGAGCAGTACTTC. As protein: CASSSEGLATYEQYF.

This clone was observed a single time. This chain connects TRBV5-1 to TRBJ1-2, with 7 bases fitting TRBD1. CDR3 length: 16 residues. Germline V gene data show CDR1 as SGHRS and CDR2 as YFSETQ. Trimming took 0 bases from V and 2 from J; bases not matched to a gene: 7. The CDR3 DNA reads as TGCGCCAGCAGCTTGGGGACAGGACTTTCAAACTATGGCTACACCTTC. Translated, it gives CASSLGTGLSNYGYTF.

This rearrangement joins TRBV6-6 to TRBJ1-1; 7 positions agree with TRBD1. The V gene's germline CDR1 is MNHNY and CDR2 SVGAGI (reference sequence). Unmatched junction bases numbered 7, after V lost 4 bases and J lost 8 bases. CDR3 length equals 13 residues. The CDR3 region is CASSSIPGGEAFF. The DNA for the CDR3 is TGTGCCAGCAGTTCGATACCAGGGGGGGAAGCTTTCTTT.

The V call is TRBV7-2, the J call TRBJ2-5; maybe TRBD2 (7 bases). This CDR3 has 15 amino acids. The germline V gene encodes CDR1 SGHTA and CDR2 FQGNSA. V was shortened by 2 bases and J by 3 bases, with 13 bases between the two germline ends. The CDR3 DNA reads TGTGCCAGCAGCTTAAGGGGGAGGGGAAAAGAGACCCAGTACTTC. It yields the protein CASSLRGRGKETQYF.

This chain links TRBV9 with TRBJ2-3, with D perhaps TRBD2 (6 bases). The CDR3 loop spans 14 amino acids. Per germline, CDR1 SGDLS and CDR2 YYNGEE. V shed 3 bases and J shed 6 bases, with 14 bases lying between them. CDR3 region: CASSAFLLADTQYF. Here the CDR3 DNA reads TGTGCCAGCAGCGCCTTTCTGCTAGCGGATACGCAGTATTTT.

To note about this clone: Other DNA variants within this sample encode the same CDR3. V and J are TRBV18 and TRBJ1-2; D is ambiguous. V was cut by 1 base and J by 1 base, with 4 bases left in between. This CDR3 has 13 amino acids. Germline V gene sequence: CDR1 KGHSH, CDR2 LQKENI. The CDR3 region has the DNA TGTGCCAGCTCACCACAGGATAACTATGGCTACACCTTC. Protein: CASSPQDNYGYTF.

This clone was recorded only once. The chain recombines TRBV6-4 with TRBJ2-1; TRBD1 aligns across 12 bases. From germline, CDR1 is MRHNA and CDR2 SNTAGT. Unmatched junction bases numbered 6, after V lost 3 bases and J lost 9 bases. This CDR3 is 15 amino acids long. This CDR3 reads CASSEGDRGRGEQFF. The CDR3 coding sequence is TGTGCCAGCAGTGAAGGGGACAGGGGGCGCGGTGAGCAGTTCTTC.

V gene TRBV5-6 combines with J gene TRBJ1-6; possible D gene TRBD1, 5 bases. CDR1 is SGHDT, CDR2 YYEEEE, per germline. Between the trimmed V and J ends, which lost 0 bases and 4 bases, there was a span of 14 bases. The length of the CDR3 is 17 residues. CDR3 residues: CASSLVGGKGYNSPLHF. CDR3 bases: TGTGCCAGCAGCTTGGTTGGAGGCAAGGGGTATAATTCACCCCTCCACTTT.

The chain uses TRBV2 and TRBJ2-5; D may be TRBD2 (6 bases). From germline, CDR1 is SNHLY and CDR2 FYNNEI. The CDR3 is made up of 16 amino acids. The germline V and J ends were trimmed by 1 base and 2 bases, with 14 bases remaining between them. The CDR3 bases are TGTGCCAGCAGTGAAGGGGTGGGGCGGGGACAAGAGACCCAGTACTTC. Translating it yields CASSEGVGRGQETQYF.

The chain uses TRBV4-2 and TRBJ2-5; the match to TRBD1 covers 7 bases. Germline V gene sequence: CDR1 LGHNA, CDR2 YNFKEQ. Losses at the gene ends were 3 bases for V and 5 bases for J; bases not matched to a gene: 3. This CDR3 is 13 amino acids long. This chain's CDR3 is CASSQRQGETQYF. The CDR3 DNA reads as TGTGCCAGCAGCCAGCGACAGGGTGAGACCCAGTACTTC.

This clone showed up just once. This chain joins TRBV10-3 and TRBJ2-3; TRBD2 matches at 11 bases. This CDR3 is built from 15 residues. CDR1 ENHRY and CDR2 SYGVKD come from the germline V gene. The V gene end was trimmed by 4 bases and the J gene end by 3 bases; junction bases not matched to a gene: 3. The CDR3 coding sequence is TGTGCCATCAGTGGTAGCGGGAGGGGTACAGATACGCAGTATTTT. It encodes CAISGSGRGTDTQYF.

This chain links TRBV11-2 with TRBJ1-4, with D possibly TRBD1 on 6 matching bases. V lost 5 bases and J 8 bases, leaving 15 bases between the germline ends. CDR1 is SGHAT and CDR2 is FQNNGV in the germline V gene. This CDR3 region has 14 residues. CDR3 in amino acids: CASSVQGQGEKLFF. The CDR3 DNA is TGTGCCAGCAGCGTACAGGGCCAGGGAGAAAAACTGTTTTTT. Supplemented by reference TRBV11-2 and TRBJ1-4, the full variable domain reads EAGVAQSPRYKIIEKRQSVAFWCNPISGHATLYWYQQILGQGPKLLIQFQNNGVVDDSQLPKDRFSAERLKGVDSTLKIQPAKLEDSAVYLCASSVQGQGEKLFFGSGTQLSVL.

The chain carries TRBV7-2 and TRBJ1-3, with 7 bases fitting TRBD1. Trimming at V came to 3 bases and at J to 3 bases, leaving 2 bases not matched to a gene. Germline lookup yields CDR1 SGHTA and CDR2 FQGNSA. The CDR3 runs to 14 residues. CDR3 coding DNA: TGTGCCAGCAGCTTCAGGGGGTTTGGAAACACCATATATTTT. Protein product: CASSFRGFGNTIYF.